This passage covers 21 T cell receptor beta chains from one sample sequenced in a study of blood T cell repertoires in COVID-19. Generated by immunoSEQ multiplex PCR, the TCRdb table keeps only in-frame clones and is missing some. The sample contains a few hundred thousand clones, 70% to 90% of which appear only once. What was sequenced was peripheral blood. The receptors originated from a woman younger than 45 with COVID-19, enrolled during active disease.

The genes are TRBV6-5 and TRBJ2-1; possible D gene TRBD1, 5 bases. Trimming stripped 2 bases from V and 6 bases from J, with 11 bases between. Germline V gene lookup returns CDR1 MNHEY and CDR2 SVGAGI. The CDR3 has 14 residues. The CDR3 coding sequence is TGTGCCAGCAGTTACCAGGGTGAGCTCAATGAGCAGTTCTTC. It specifies CASSYQGELNEQFF.

The CDR3 DNA follows: TGTGCCACCAGTGATGGAGTCACCATATATTTT. It codes for CATSDGVTIYF. V is TRBV24-1 and J is TRBJ1-3; D is unresolved. Germline V gives CDR1 KGHDR, CDR2 SFDVKD. The germline V and J ends were trimmed by 3 bases and 9 bases, with 5 bases remaining between them. This CDR3 spans 11 amino acids.

This chain joins TRBV22-1 and TRBJ1-5; the table's D call TRBD1 went unverified against the DNA. TRBV22-1 is termed a pseudogene. The CDR3 covers 16 residues. As DNA, the CDR3 is TGTCCTGGGAGCGCACCAAGGGGGTCTAGCAATCAGCCCCAGCATTTT. It translates to CPGSAPRGSSNQPQHF.

The chain recombines TRBV30 with TRBJ2-3; 10 bases match TRBD2. With 6 bases clipped from V and 2 bases from J, the junction kept 5 bases outside the gene matches. The CDR3 sequence is 14 residues long. CDR1 and CDR2 from the germline V gene are GTSNPN and SVGIG (reference sequence). The CDR3 is CACSLAGLTDTQYF. DNA of the CDR3: TGTGCCTGTTCACTAGCGGGACTCACAGATACGCAGTATTTT.

V is TRBV5-4 and J is TRBJ2-3, with 12 nucleotides matching TRBD2. The germline V gene encodes CDR1 SGHNT and CDR2 YYREEE (reference sequence). This CDR3 contains 16 residues. The ends lost 4 bases at V and 5 bases at J; junction bases unmatched: 8. Written as DNA, the CDR3 is TGTGCCAGCAGCATAGGACTAGCGGGGAAGGGAGATACGCAGTATTTT. It translates to CASSIGLAGKGDTQYF.

The chain carries TRBV5-5 and TRBJ1-3, with TRBD1 identical over 8 bases. The CDR3 sequence is 15 residues long. The germline CDR1 and CDR2 sequences are SGHKS and YYEKEE (reference sequence). V dropped 4 bases and J dropped 0; count of bases not matched to a gene: 3. Written as DNA, the CDR3 is TGTGCCAGCAGCGTCGGGACAGGCTCTGGAAACACCATATATTTT. This encodes CASSVGTGSGNTIYF.

The V gene is TRBV10-2, the J gene TRBJ1-2; 8 bases map to TRBD1. Germline V lookup: CDR1 WSHSY, CDR2 SAAADI. The CDR3 loop spans 14 amino acids. Unmatched junction bases numbered 7, after V lost 3 bases and J lost 7 bases. CDR3 region: CASSDRGRNSGYTF. CDR3 sequence (DNA): TGCGCCAGCAGTGACAGGGGGCGAAATAGTGGCTACACCTTC.

CDR3 DNA sequence: TGCGCCAGCAGCCCGGGGGGGGCTAACTATGGCTACACCTTC. Protein sequence: CASSPGGANYGYTF. The chain has TRBV5-1 and TRBJ1-2, with TRBD1 as a possible D gene (5 bases). This CDR3 comprises 14 residues. Trimming left V 4 bases short and J 0 bases short, with 10 bases between. Germline V gene lookup returns CDR1 SGHRS and CDR2 YFSETQ.

This clone is a singleton in its sample. V and J are TRBV18 and TRBJ1-3; no definite D call. The V gene's germline CDR1 is KGHSH and CDR2 LQKENI. Between the trimmed V and J ends, which lost 4 bases and 9 bases, there was a span of 10 bases. The CDR3 is 12 amino acids. The CDR3 sequence: CASSQLDGTIYF. As DNA, the CDR3 is TGTGCCAGCTCACAGCTCGATGGCACCATATATTTT.

The chain couples TRBV7-8 to TRBJ1-6, with D possibly matching TRBD1 (6 bases). V gave up 1 base and J gave up 1 base, with 8 bases separating them. CDR1 is SGHVS and CDR2 is FQNEAQ in the germline V gene. The length of the CDR3 is 16 residues. The CDR3 here is CASSLGGQSYNSPLHF. CDR3 coding DNA: TGTGCCAGCAGCTTAGGCGGACAGTCCTATAATTCACCCCTCCACTTT.

V usage is TRBV7-2 and J usage is TRBJ2-5; the D gene is possibly TRBD2 (6 bases). Per germline, CDR1 SGHTA and CDR2 FQGNSA. This CDR3 spans 14 amino acids. The V gene lost 5 bases and the J gene lost 3 bases, with 13 bases spanning the gap. The CDR3 sequence is CASSIWTGEETQYF. The CDR3 DNA follows: TGTGCCAGCAGCATCTGGACGGGAGAAGAGACCCAGTACTTC.

The rearrangement links TRBV19 to TRBJ1-2; 12 nucleotides match TRBD1. Looked up from germline, CDR1 is LNHDA and CDR2 is SQIVND (reference sequence). The ends lost 5 bases at V and 3 bases at J; junction bases unmatched: 4. The CDR3 is 15 residues long. The DNA of the CDR3 is TGTGCCAGTAGTTCCGGGACAGGGGGCGACTATGGCTACACCTTC. Protein sequence: CASSSGTGGDYGYTF.

The chain combines TRBV13 with TRBJ1-2; 9 bases fit TRBD1. The V segment lost 5 bases and the J segment 2 bases; nucleotides outside the gene matches: 6. The CDR3 totals 15 residues. CDR1 and CDR2 (germline): PRHDT, FYEKMQ (reference sequence). CDR3 sequence: CASSTRQGGNYGYTF. In nucleotides, the CDR3 is TGTGCCAGCAGCACCCGACAGGGGGGGAACTATGGCTACACCTTC.

The chain links TRBV15 to TRBJ1-2; tentatively, D is TRBD1 (6 bases). Per germline, CDR1 LNHNV and CDR2 YYDKDF (reference sequence). The CDR3 is 16 amino acids. Trimming removed 0 bases at V and 3 bases at J, with 14 bases between. CDR3 DNA: TGTGCCACCAGCAGAGATTACAGGGTAAACTACTATGGCTACACCTTC. Its translation: CATSRDYRVNYYGYTF.

The V gene is TRBV9, the J gene TRBJ2-7; no reliable D call. The germline gives CDR1 SGDLS, CDR2 YYNGEE. This CDR3 contains 14 residues. V lost 0 bases and J lost 4, with 11 bases in between. The CDR3 coding sequence is TGTGCCAGCAGCGTAGCTCGTTCCGGTTACGAGCAGTACTTC. This translates into CASSVARSGYEQYF. Filled out from reference TRBV9 and TRBJ2-7, the complete variable domain reads DSGVTQTPKHLITATGQRVTLRCSPRSGDLSVYWYQQSLDQGLQFLIQYYNGEERAKGNILERFSAQQFPDLHSELNLSSLELGDSALYFCASSVARSGYEQYFGPGTRLTVT.

CDR3 in amino acids: CASSDNMDQPQHF. Written as DNA, the CDR3 is TGTGCCAGCTCGGACAACATGGATCAGCCCCAGCATTTT. The V call is TRBV18, the J call TRBJ1-5; maybe TRBD1 (5 bases). The CDR3 runs 13 residues. CDR1 and CDR2 (germline): KGHSH, LQKENI. The V end was cut by 6 bases, the J end by 5 bases, with 11 bases between.

This sequence joins TRBV5-8 and TRBJ2-5; 15 nucleotides line up with TRBD2. Per the germline V gene, CDR1 is SGHTS and CDR2 is YDEGEE. This CDR3 spans 18 amino acids. V was clipped by 4 bases and J by 0 bases; unmatched bases: 7. CDR3 DNA: TGTGCCAGCAGCGCTGGGACTAGCGGGGGGTATTACCAAGAGACCCAGTACTTC. Residues: CASSAGTSGGYYQETQYF.

The chain uses TRBV7-9 and TRBJ2-1; the match to TRBD1 covers 8 bases. This CDR3 is built from 13 residues. Trimming took 8 bases from V and 9 from J; bases not matched to a gene: 9. Germline V CDR1 and CDR2: SEHNR, FQNEAQ (reference sequence). This CDR3 is CASASGTGREQFF. CDR3 bases: TGTGCCAGCGCGTCCGGGACAGGCCGTGAGCAGTTCTTC.

The chain carries TRBV5-1 and TRBJ1-2, with D possibly TRBD1 on 6 matching bases. CDR3 size: 13 residues. Germline assignment: CDR1 SGHRS and CDR2 YFSETQ. V gave up 5 bases and J gave up 7 bases, with 15 bases separating them. The CDR3 coding sequence is TGCGCCAGCAGGAAAACAGGGATCCTTGGCTACACCTTC. Translating it yields CASRKTGILGYTF.

The chain carries TRBV27 and TRBJ1-2; 7 nucleotides align to TRBD1. This CDR3 comprises 15 residues. CDR1 MNHEY and CDR2 SMNVEV come from the germline V gene (reference sequence). The V segment lost 8 bases and the J segment 2 bases; nucleotides outside the gene matches: 11. This CDR3 reads CASGWPGQTNYGYTF. In DNA, the CDR3 is TGTGCCAGCGGATGGCCGGGACAGACGAACTATGGCTACACCTTC.

The chain combines TRBV2 with TRBJ2-7; 10 nucleotides agree with TRBD1. Trimming took 8 bases from V and 4 from J; bases not matched to a gene: 8. Germline CDR1 SNHLY, CDR2 FYNNEI. The CDR3 contains 14 residues. The DNA of the CDR3 is TGTGCCAGCGGGGGACAGGGGTCTAAGTACGAGCAGTACTTC. Amino acid sequence: CASGGQGSKYEQYF.